This record looks at one T cell receptor beta chain sequence and its context. Original data processing: Estimates of nucleated cell counts were drawn from the amplification of reference gene primers. Repertoires were generated with immunoSEQ multiplex PCR, while TCRdb's copy carries only in-frame clones and drops some. V and J calls and clone size are those listed in that table; D and trimming were worked out from the DNA. The repertoire holds 150,000 to 200,000 clones, with about nine tenths as singletons. These data come from a study of blood T cell repertoires in COVID-19. The junction had 0 bases not matched to a gene; V was cut back by 1 base and J by 1 base. Germline V CDR1 and CDR2: SGHAT, FQNNGV. This CDR3 has 15 residues.

This TCR came from a man aged 60 to 69 with acute or convalescent COVID-19. The V call is TRBV11-2, the J call TRBJ2-1, with 8 bases identical to TRBD2. Sequencing used peripheral blood. The CDR3 coding sequence is TGTGCCAGCAGCTTAGCGGGAGGGTCCTACAATGAGCAGTTCTTC. It codes for CASSLAGGSYNEQFF.